These 30 T cell receptor beta chains were sequenced from one sample in a study of T cells in Graves' hyperthyroidism and ophthalmopathy. Amplification targeted TCR beta CDR3 regions from RNA transcripts. HTBI primers were employed in a first-round RT-PCR of the TCR CDR3. TCRdb reanalysed the multiplex PCR reads using MiXCR and keeps one entry per CDR3 protein. The profile shows 450,000 to 500,000 distinct CDR3 sequences, roughly 23% of them singletons. Source material: blood. These receptor sequences come from a woman aged 70-85 years with Graves' ophthalmopathy.

This clonotype was observed at least ten times. The rearrangement uses TRBV6-1 and TRBJ1-1; no reliable D call. The CDR3 covers 13 residues. V dropped 6 bases and J dropped 1 base, with 9 bases sitting between them. Germline CDR1 reads MNHNS; CDR2 reads SASEGT. The CDR3 here is CASSNLQNTEAFF. CDR3 nucleotide sequence: TGTGCCAGCAGCAATCTGCAGAACACTGAAGCTTTCTTT.

In this sample, this clonotype turned up a few times. V is TRBV5-1 and J is TRBJ2-7; TRBD2 aligns across 7 bases. Germline V lookup: CDR1 SGHRS, CDR2 YFSETQ. The CDR3 contains 14 residues. V lost 5 bases and J lost 2; bases outside the gene matches: 7. The CDR3 sequence: CASRFGAGAYEQYF. Written as DNA, the CDR3 is TGCGCCAGCAGATTCGGGGCGGGAGCCTACGAGCAGTACTTC. The whole variable domain, filled in from reference TRBV5-1 and TRBJ2-7, reads KAGVTQTPRYLIKTRGQQVTLSCSPISGHRSVSWYQQTPGQGLQFLFEYFSETQRNKGNFPGRFSGRQFSNSRSEMNVSTLELGDSALYLCASRFGAGAYEQYFGPGTRLTVT.

The table lists this clonotype with a few counts. V gene TRBV11-1 combines with J gene TRBJ1-1; a possible D gene is TRBD1 (5 bases). Germline loops: CDR1 SGHAT, CDR2 FQDESV (reference sequence). The CDR3 runs 13 residues. CDR3 sequence reads: CITRRDGYTEAFF. In DNA form, the CDR3 reads TGTATAACTAGAAGGGACGGCTACACTGAAGCTTTCTTT.

The table lists this clonotype with a few counts. The rearrangement links TRBV18 to TRBJ1-5, with 8 bases fitting TRBD1. Per germline, CDR1 KGHSH and CDR2 LQKENI. Trimming took 4 bases from V and 5 from J; bases not matched to a gene: 7. The CDR3 totals 15 residues. The CDR3 loop is CASSRDRGGDQPQHF. CDR3 DNA sequence: TGTGCCAGCTCACGCGACAGGGGAGGGGATCAGCCCCAGCATTTT.

At least ten counts were recorded for this clonotype. The V and J genes are TRBV14 and TRBJ1-1; D not certain. The germline V gene has CDR1 SGHDN and CDR2 FVKESK. There are 14 residues in the CDR3. Trimming shortened V by 0 bases and J by 1 base, and 6 bases separated the two germline ends. This CDR3 reads CASSQETRNTEAFF. DNA for the CDR3: TGTGCCAGCAGCCAAGAGACACGGAACACTGAAGCTTTCTTT.

This clonotype has just a few counts. The chain has TRBV20-1 and TRBJ2-7, with TRBD1 identical over 8 bases. The CDR3 runs to 11 residues. Trimming took 8 bases from V and 3 from J; bases not matched to a gene: 3. CDR1 is DFQATT, CDR2 SNEGSKA, per germline (reference sequence). The CDR3 coding sequence is TGCAGTACGACAGGGGACTACGAGCAGTACTTC. This encodes CSTTGDYEQYF.

This clonotype was detected only a few times. The V gene is TRBV3-1, the J gene TRBJ1-2, with D perhaps matching TRBD1 (6 bases). V was pared by 1 base and J by 6 bases, with 12 bases between. There are 14 residues in the CDR3. Germline V gene lookup returns CDR1 LGHDT and CDR2 YNNKEL (reference sequence). CDR3 sequence: CASSQGGGRHGYTF. CDR3 DNA sequence: TGTGCCAGCAGCCAAGGAGGGGGGAGGCATGGCTACACCTTC.

There are a few counts of this clonotype. The rearrangement links TRBV19 to TRBJ2-5; 14 bases line up with TRBD2. V lost 6 bases and J lost 4; bases outside the gene matches: 4. Germline CDR1 reads LNHDA; CDR2 reads SQIVND (reference sequence). There are 15 residues in the CDR3. This CDR3 reads CASRTSGRVGETQYF. The CDR3 bases are TGTGCCAGTAGGACTAGCGGGAGGGTTGGAGAGACCCAGTACTTC.

This clonotype was picked up a small number of times. The chain combines TRBV20-1 with TRBJ2-7; 8 nucleotides line up with TRBD2. J was trimmed by 1 base and V by 3 bases; bases with no gene match: 5. The CDR3 length is 14 residues. Germline values: CDR1 DFQATT, CDR2 SNEGSKA (reference sequence). As DNA, the CDR3 is TGCAGTGCTAGGGCCAGCGGGAGATCCTACGAGCAGTACTTC. Translation gives CSARASGRSYEQYF.

About this clonotype: One base away lies a much larger clone, so this may be a sequencing read error. This sequence joins TRBV5-1 and TRBJ2-4; D gene uncertain. CDR3 size: 15 residues. From germline, CDR1 is SGHRS and CDR2 YFSETQ. This CDR3 reads CAGSVTDDAWNIQYF. The CDR3 DNA follows: TGCGCCGGCAGCGTAACCGACGACGCTTGGAACATTCAGTACTTC. The whole variable domain, filled in from reference TRBV5-1 and TRBJ2-4, reads KAGVTQTPRYLIKTRGQQVTLSCSPISGHRSVSWYQQTPGQGLQFLFEYFSETQRNKGNFPGRFSGRQFSNSRSEMNVSTLELGDSALYLCAGSVTDDAWNIQYFGAGTRLSVL.

This clonotype has just a few counts. The rearrangement joins TRBV3-1 to TRBJ1-2; 9 bases agree with TRBD1. V was clipped by 3 bases and J by 8 bases; unmatched bases: 7. The V gene's germline CDR1 is LGHDT and CDR2 YNNKEL (reference sequence). This CDR3 has 14 amino acids. The CDR3 sequence is CASSHGGQGGGYTF. As DNA, the CDR3 is TGTGCCAGCAGCCACGGGGGACAGGGCGGCGGCTACACCTTC.

In this sample, this clonotype turned up a few times. The V gene is TRBV11-2, the J gene TRBJ2-7; 7 bases line up with TRBD1. Looked up from germline, CDR1 is SGHAT and CDR2 is FQNNGV. The CDR3 is 15 amino acids. V lost 2 bases to trimming and J lost 0 bases; unmatched junction nucleotides: 4. Here the CDR3 DNA reads TGTGCCAGCAGCTTAAGTCAGGGGGTCTCCTACGAGCAGTACTTC. It encodes CASSLSQGVSYEQYF.

This clonotype was counted a few times. This chain connects TRBV6-1 to TRBJ1-1; maybe TRBD1 (5 bases). CDR1 is MNHNS and CDR2 is SASEGT in the germline V gene. V gave up 4 bases and J gave up 5 bases, with 17 bases separating them. The CDR3 length is 15 residues. CDR3 bases: TGTGCCAGCAGTGGTCAAGGAGGGGCGAGGACTGAAGCTTTCTTT. Its translation is CASSGQGGARTEAFF.

This clonotype turned up a few times. The chain is built from TRBV6-2 or TRBV6-3 and TRBJ2-1; 7 nucleotides line up with TRBD2. Germline V lookup: CDR1 MNHEY, CDR2 SVGEGT. CDR3 length: 17 residues. The V gene end was trimmed by 4 bases and the J gene end by 4 bases; junction bases not matched to a gene: 13. CDR3 nucleotides: TGTGCCAGCAGTTCCACTTCTAGCGGAAAACTTTACAATGAGCAGTTCTTC. It codes for CASSSTSSGKLYNEQFF.

This clonotype has a count of ten or more. The chain combines TRBV6-2 or TRBV6-3 with TRBJ1-1; D not certain. V lost 2 bases and J lost 5, with 6 bases in between. The germline CDR1 and CDR2 sequences are MNHEY and SVGEGT. The CDR3 loop spans 12 amino acids. Here the CDR3 reads CASSYVQTEAFF. As DNA, the CDR3 is TGTGCCAGCAGTTACGTGCAGACTGAAGCTTTCTTT.

The V gene is TRBV20-1, the J gene TRBJ2-7; D uncertain. Germline loops: CDR1 DFQATT, CDR2 SNEGSKA (reference sequence). This CDR3 is built from 14 residues. Between the trimmed V and J ends, which lost 0 bases and 3 bases, there was a span of 12 bases. In nucleotides, the CDR3 is TGCAGTGCTAGAGATACCTGGGGTAACTACGAGCAGTACTTC. This sequence encodes CSARDTWGNYEQYF.

This clonotype was recorded many times. This sequence joins TRBV6-1 and TRBJ1-1; the D gene is possibly TRBD1 (5 bases). Per germline, CDR1 MNHNS and CDR2 SASEGT. Trimming took off 6 bases at V and 1 base at J, with 12 bases between the two ends. The CDR3 is made up of 14 amino acids. CDR3 loop: CASSWTRANTEAFF. CDR3 nucleotide sequence: TGTGCCAGCAGCTGGACACGTGCGAACACTGAAGCTTTCTTT.

This clonotype was seen at least ten times. The CDR3 DNA reads TGTGCCAGCAGCAAAGGCCAGATCAACACCGGGGAGCTGTTTTTT. It codes for CASSKGQINTGELFF. The rearrangement joins TRBV11-2 to TRBJ2-2; no clear D gene. CDR1 and CDR2 from the germline V gene are SGHAT and FQNNGV. V was trimmed by 5 bases and J by 2 bases, leaving 12 bases between them. The CDR3 is made up of 15 amino acids.

This clonotype occurred many times. V usage is TRBV30 and J usage is TRBJ1-4; D ambiguous. Between the trimmed V and J ends, which lost 4 bases and 10 bases, there was a span of 13 bases. Germline V gene lookup returns CDR1 GTSNPN and CDR2 SVGIG (reference sequence). The CDR3 contains 12 residues. This CDR3 is CAWTSIPGKLFF. The DNA for the CDR3 is TGTGCCTGGACCTCTATCCCTGGAAAACTGTTTTTT.

The chain recombines TRBV5-5 with TRBJ1-2; D not certain. Trimming pared 0 bases from V and 1 base from J, leaving 7 bases between. This CDR3 has 14 amino acids. Per the germline V gene, CDR1 is SGHKS and CDR2 is YYEKEE (reference sequence). The CDR3 nucleotides read TGTGCCAGCAGCTTGGCAGATTTTAACTATGGCTACACCTTC. Its protein product is CASSLADFNYGYTF.

This clonotype came up a few times. The chain has TRBV30 and TRBJ1-1; D not resolved. Trimming cost V 2 bases and J 7 bases, with 11 bases left between them. The V gene's germline CDR1 is GTSNPN and CDR2 SVGIG (reference sequence). This CDR3 spans 12 amino acids. DNA of the CDR3: TGTGCCTGGAGTCCCCGAGCCGGTGAAGCTTTCTTT. Translated: CAWSPRAGEAFF.

This chain joins TRBV6-1 and TRBJ2-7; 14 nucleotides agree with TRBD2. Germline trimming cut 6 bases from V and 4 bases from J; bases unmatched to any gene: 14. The germline CDR1 and CDR2 sequences are MNHNS and SASEGT. This CDR3 spans 18 amino acids. CDR3 amino acids: CASRKTSGRAFLEYEQYF. CDR3 bases: TGTGCCAGCAGGAAGACTAGCGGGAGGGCCTTCTTAGAGTACGAGCAGTACTTC.

This clonotype appeared a few times. The chain links TRBV20-1 to TRBJ2-1; 8 bases match TRBD2. There are 15 residues in the CDR3. Germline V gene sequence: CDR1 DFQATT, CDR2 SNEGSKA (reference sequence). Trimming cost V 3 bases and J 3 bases; bases outside gene matches: 7. The CDR3 spells CSASRGSGSYNEQFF. The CDR3 DNA reads TGCAGTGCTAGCCGGGGGAGCGGGAGCTACAATGAGCAGTTCTTC.

CDR3 DNA sequence: TGCGCCAGCAGTTCGGGGGGAGGGCAGTCCTACGAGCAGTACTTC. Protein product: CASSSGGGQSYEQYF. V and J are TRBV5-1 and TRBJ2-7, with TRBD2 matching 7 bases. In germline, CDR1 is SGHRS, CDR2 YFSETQ. J lost 1 base, V lost 5 bases, and 9 bases had no gene match. The CDR3 spans 15 residues.

Only a few counts were recorded for this clonotype. The chain combines TRBV10-1 with TRBJ2-1, with 13 bases matching TRBD2. Losses at the gene ends were 5 bases for V and 2 bases for J; bases not matched to a gene: 9. This CDR3 has 18 residues. Germline V lookup: CDR1 WNHNN, CDR2 SYGVQD (reference sequence). CDR3: CASSTGLAGKSTYNEQFF. For the CDR3, the DNA is TGCGCCAGCAGTACGGGACTAGCGGGAAAATCTACCTACAATGAGCAGTTCTTC.

This rearrangement joins TRBV6-1 to TRBJ1-2; 7 positions agree with TRBD1. CDR1 and CDR2 from the germline V gene are MNHNS and SASEGT. V was clipped by 5 bases and J by 6 bases; unmatched bases: 9. The CDR3 loop spans 14 amino acids. The CDR3 nucleotides read TGTGCCAGCAGTCTCCGAGGGGGCCGGGATGGCTACACCTTC. Protein product: CASSLRGGRDGYTF.

The sample holds many counts of this clonotype. In nucleotides, the CDR3 is TGTGCCAGCAGCCTTACTAGCGCCTCGAACACCGGGGAGCTGTTTTTT. This codes for CASSLTSASNTGELFF. The chain employs TRBV2 and TRBJ2-2; 7 bases align to TRBD2. The germline V gene has CDR1 SNHLY and CDR2 FYNNEI. The CDR3 sequence is 16 residues long. With V trimmed by 6 bases and J by 0 bases, 7 bases remained unmatched.

This clonotype was counted between two and nine times. The rearrangement uses TRBV24-1 and TRBJ2-4; 10 nucleotides match TRBD2. J was trimmed by 11 bases and V by 5 bases; bases with no gene match: 8. The CDR3 has 14 residues. Germline CDR1 and CDR2: KGHDR and SFDVKD. The CDR3 bases are TGTGCCACCAGTGTCACTAGCGGGAAGACGGTTCAGTACTTC. This translates into CATSVTSGKTVQYF.

Only a few counts were recorded for this clonotype. J is TRBJ1-1 and V is TRBV18, with D unclear. The CDR3 has 14 amino acids. Trimming took off 5 bases at V and 0 bases at J, with 10 bases between the two ends. Germline V gene lookup returns CDR1 KGHSH and CDR2 LQKENI. In DNA, the CDR3 is TGTGCCAGCTCAGCCGGGATCATGAACACTGAAGCTTTCTTT. Translated, it gives CASSAGIMNTEAFF.

The rearrangement uses TRBV6-1 and TRBJ2-5; TRBD1 agrees at 7 bases. Germline loops: CDR1 MNHNS, CDR2 SASEGT. Unmatched junction bases numbered 3, after V lost 5 bases and J lost 3 bases. The CDR3 is 13 residues long. Here the CDR3 reads CASSRGQEETQYF. The CDR3 DNA reads as TGTGCCAGCAGTCGAGGACAGGAAGAGACCCAGTACTTC.